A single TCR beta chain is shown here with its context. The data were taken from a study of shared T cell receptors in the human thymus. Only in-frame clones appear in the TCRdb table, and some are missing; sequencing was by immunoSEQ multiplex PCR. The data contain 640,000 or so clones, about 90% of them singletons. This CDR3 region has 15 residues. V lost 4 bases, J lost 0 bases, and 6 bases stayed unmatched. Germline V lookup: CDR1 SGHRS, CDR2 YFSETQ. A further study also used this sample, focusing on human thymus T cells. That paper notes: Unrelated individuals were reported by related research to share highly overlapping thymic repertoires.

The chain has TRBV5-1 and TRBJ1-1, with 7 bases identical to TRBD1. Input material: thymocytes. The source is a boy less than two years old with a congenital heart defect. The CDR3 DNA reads TGCGCCAGCAGCCCGGGACAGCGCATGAACACTGAAGCTTTCTTT. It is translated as CASSPGQRMNTEAFF.